This T cell receptor beta chain was sequenced during a study of shared clonotypes between healthy human individuals. CD8 memory combined CD45RO+ cells with CCR7-negative CD45RA+ TemRA cells. The method was immunoSEQ multiplex PCR; TCRdb's version includes in-frame clones alone and lacks a portion of them. This table holds around 690,000 clones, 90% found once. Comment on this clone: Its antigen remains unknown.

Study outcomes and limitations: Few donors limited the genetic and exposure-history diversity represented.

The CDR3 contains 15 residues. Trimming left V 2 bases short and J 5 bases short, with 14 bases between. Germline loops: CDR1 SGHNT, CDR2 YYREEE (reference sequence). The sample was memory CD8+ T cells from PBMCs. The subset denotes: CD45RO+ cells pooled with CCR7-negative TemRA cells. V usage is TRBV5-4 and J usage is TRBJ2-1, with D tentatively TRBD2 (5 bases). The sequence derives from a young man in good health. Some clones in this sample may be carry-over from other donors' samples. The CDR3 DNA reads TGTGCCAGCAGCTTTCGCCGGGAACTAAACAATGAGCAGTTCTTC. Encoded protein: CASSFRRELNNEQFF.